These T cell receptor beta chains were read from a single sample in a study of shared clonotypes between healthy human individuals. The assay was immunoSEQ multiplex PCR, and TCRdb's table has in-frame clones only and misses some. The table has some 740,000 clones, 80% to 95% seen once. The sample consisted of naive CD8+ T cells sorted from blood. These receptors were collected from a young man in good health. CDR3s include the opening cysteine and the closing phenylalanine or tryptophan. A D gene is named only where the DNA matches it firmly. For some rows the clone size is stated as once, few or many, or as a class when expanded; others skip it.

TGCAGCGTTGTTGGCGGGAGCAGTCGGGAGCAGTTCTTC,CSVVGGSSREQFF,TRBD2,TRBV29-1,once,TRBJ2-1,13
TGTGCCGCAACAAGCGGGACCGGGGAGCTGTTTTTT,CAATSGTGELFF,NA,TRBV27,NA,TRBJ2-2,12
TGTGCCAGCAGTCTGGACAGGGGACGGGGTCAGCCCCAGCATTTT,CASSLDRGRGQPQHF,TRBD1,TRBV27,NA,TRBJ1-5,15
TGTGCCAGCTCCGGGGACAGGGGGTTCGGCAAAAACATTCAGTACTTC,CASSGDRGFGKNIQYF,TRBD1,TRBV18,NA,TRBJ2-4,16
TGCGCCAGCAGCTTGGTCCCCGAATACTCCTACGAGCAGTACTTC,CASSLVPEYSYEQYF,NA,TRBV5-1,once,TRBJ2-7,15
TGTGCCAGCAGCCCAATCTCTGGAAACACCATATATTTT,CASSPISGNTIYF,NA,TRBV7-6,NA,TRBJ1-3,13
TGTGCCAGCAGCCAATCCGGGAGATACGAGCAGTACTTC,CASSQSGRYEQYF,NA,TRBV7-9,NA,TRBJ2-7,13
TGCGCCAGCAGCCAAGAGGGAGTTAGCAAAGGTGATGAGCAGTTCTTC,CASSQEGVSKGDEQFF,NA,TRBV4-3,NA,TRBJ2-1,16
TGTGCCAGCAGCAGCGACACAGATACGCAGTATTTT,CASSSDTDTQYF,NA,TRBV9,NA,TRBJ2-3,12
TGTGCCAGCAGCTACGGGCTAGCGGGAAGCTACGAGCAGTACTTC,CASSYGLAGSYEQYF,TRBD2,TRBV6-5,NA,TRBJ2-7,15
TGTGCCAGCAGTCCTCAGGGGGCGAGTCAGCCCCAGCATTTT,CASSPQGASQPQHF,TRBD1,TRBV6-5,NA,TRBJ1-5,14
TGTGCCAGCAGCTTAGAACAGGGTTTCACTGAAGCTTTCTTT,CASSLEQGFTEAFF,NA,TRBV7-8,NA,TRBJ1-1,14
TGTGCCAGCAGTGAACGCGATAGCTCGAGCTCCTACAATGAGCAGTTCTTC,CASSERDSSSSYNEQFF,NA,TRBV6-4,NA,TRBJ2-1,17
TGTGCCAGCAGCGTAGCGGGGGGAAACACCGGGGAGCTGTTTTTT,CASSVAGGNTGELFF,TRBD2,TRBV9,NA,TRBJ2-2,15
TGTGCCAGCAGCTTAAGTCCCGGGACAGGGACTGACGAGCAGTACTTC,CASSLSPGTGTDEQYF,TRBD1,TRBV7-9,NA,TRBJ2-7,16
TGTGCCAGCAGCAACCGAATAGCGGAGGGGACGAATGAGCAGTTCTTC,CASSNRIAEGTNEQFF,NA,TRBV11-3,NA,TRBJ2-1,16
TGTGCCAGCAGCTCTTTGACTAGCGGGAGATCCTACAATGAGCAGTTCTTC,CASSSLTSGRSYNEQFF,TRBD2,TRBV7-8,NA,TRBJ2-1,17